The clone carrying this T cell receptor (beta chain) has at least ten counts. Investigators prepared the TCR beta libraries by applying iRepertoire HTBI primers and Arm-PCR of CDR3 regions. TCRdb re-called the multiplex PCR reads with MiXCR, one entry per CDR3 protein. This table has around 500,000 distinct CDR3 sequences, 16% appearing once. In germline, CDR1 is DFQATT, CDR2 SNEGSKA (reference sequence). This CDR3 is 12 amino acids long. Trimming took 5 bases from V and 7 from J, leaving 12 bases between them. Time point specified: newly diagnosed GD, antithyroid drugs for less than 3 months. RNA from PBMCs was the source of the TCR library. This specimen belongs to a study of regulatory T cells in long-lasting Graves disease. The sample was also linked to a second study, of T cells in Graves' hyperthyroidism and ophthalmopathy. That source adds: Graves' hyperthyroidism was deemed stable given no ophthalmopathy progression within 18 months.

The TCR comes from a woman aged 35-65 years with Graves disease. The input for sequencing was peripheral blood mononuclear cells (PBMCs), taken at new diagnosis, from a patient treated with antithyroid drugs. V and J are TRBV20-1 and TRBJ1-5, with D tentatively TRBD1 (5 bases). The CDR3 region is CSAGEGRQPQHF. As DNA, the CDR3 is TGCAGTGCTGGGGAGGGGAGACAGCCCCAGCATTTT.